The clone carrying this T cell receptor (beta chain) showed up many times. Its antigen is not known. The trim removed 3 bases at V and 6 bases at J, leaving 12 bases unmatched. The CDR3 length is 15 residues. Per the germline V gene, CDR1 is GTSNPN and CDR2 is SVGIG (reference sequence). Assembly of TCR beta libraries relied on iRepertoire HTBI primers together with Arm-PCR of CDR3 regions. One entry per CDR3 protein results from TCRdb running MiXCR on the multiplex PCR reads. Among about 350,000 distinct CDR3 sequences listed, 15% to 20% were seen once. Time point specified: newly diagnosed GD, antithyroid drugs for less than 3 months. After RNA was extracted from PBMCs, the TCR library was made from it. The sample is drawn from a study of regulatory T cells in long-lasting Graves disease. Whole-study context: The study enrolled newly diagnosed Graves' patients on antithyroid drugs under 3 months. Findings and limits, study-wide: Favored gene segments in persistent disease were TRBV28, TRBJ1-2 and TRBJ2-5.

The data were also submitted as part of a second study, on T cells in Graves' hyperthyroidism and ophthalmopathy. Turning to that study: For Graves' hyperthyroidism to be stable, ophthalmopathy could not progress within 18 months. Among clonotypes expanded in thyroid above 0.001, most were also found in blood.

The chain has TRBV30 and TRBJ2-7; TRBD2 matches at 9 bases. The sequencing used peripheral blood mononuclear cells (PBMCs), collected at new diagnosis, from a patient treated with antithyroid drugs. The sequence was collected from a woman in her late teens or twenties with Graves disease. The DNA for the CDR3 is TGTGCCTGGAGCCGCCTGGGACTAGCTTCTGGCGAGCAGTACTTC. This encodes CAWSRLGLASGEQYF.